This T cell receptor (delta chain) was sequenced in a study of γδ T cells in repeated Plasmodium falciparum infection. Study summary: Malaria-naive adults were infected with P. falciparum NF54 four times over around 600 days.

The germline CDR1 and CDR2 sequences are GEAIGNYY and EKD. This CDR3 spans 16 amino acids. Flow sorting of PBMC yielded separate Vgamma9/Vdelta2+ and Vdelta2-negative gammadelta T cell populations for bulk repertoire analysis. Each sorted gammadelta sample had TRG and TRD chains sequenced. TCRdb fed the multiplex PCR reads into CATT to redo clone calling. The table lists tens of thousands of delta-chain clones, 0.75% to 1% of them singletons, with more than 9% in the top ten. Of note for this clone: With a far larger clone one base away, a read error is the likely cause. This same CDR3 is encoded by further DNA sequences in the sample.

The receptor was derived from a pool of human donors (malaria-infected and uninfected, not separated). Sequencing was carried out using gamma-delta T cells from blood. The V gene is listed as TRDV2; no J gene was called; TRDD3, the D gene given by the table, was not confirmed from the DNA. The CDR3, as DNA: TGTGCCTGTGACCCCCTAATGGGGGATACGACCGATAAACTCATCTTC. Amino acids: CACDPLMGDTTDKLIF.